This TCR beta chain was obtained from a study of blood T cell repertoires in COVID-19. About the research overall: Samples taken during acute and convalescent COVID-19 were collected in the United States, Italy and Spain.

Trimming stripped 5 bases from V and 0 bases from J, with 14 bases between. This CDR3 is 15 amino acids long. Germline V gives CDR1 SGHTA, CDR2 FQGNSA. Sequenced by immunoSEQ multiplex PCR; TCRdb stores in-frame clones only, minus some. This table holds under 200,000 clones, over 80% found once. Sequenced sample: peripheral blood. V and J are TRBV7-2 and TRBJ2-7; maybe TRBD1 (6 bases). The TCR was taken from a woman aged 80 or older with active or convalescent COVID-19. The CDR3 DNA is TGTGCCAGCAGCGACCGAACAGGGTTCTCCTACGAGCAGTACTTC. Its protein is CASSDRTGFSYEQYF.